A selection of T cell receptor beta chains follows, all from one sample in a study of blood T cell repertoires in COVID-19. Profiling relied on immunoSEQ multiplex PCR, and the TCRdb table lists in-frame clones only, not all of them. The data show around 69,000 clones, roughly 76% seen once. The sequenced sample consisted of peripheral blood. The receptors come from a woman in her 70s with acute or convalescent COVID-19. Both conserved end residues are part of each CDR3. A D gene is named only where the DNA matches it firmly. Size tells how often a clone was seen (once, few, many) or the class of an expanded clone, and some rows leave it out.

cdr3_aa: CASSPAPVETQYF
cdr3_nt: TGTGCCAGCAGCCCTGCCCCGGTGGAGACCCAGTACTTC
clone_size: .
v_call: TRBV7-2
j_call: TRBJ2-5
d_call: .

cdr3_aa: CASSLARTGGYNEQFF
cdr3_nt: TGTGCCAGCAGCTTAGCGAGAACAGGGGGTTACAATGAGCAGTTCTTC
clone_size: few
v_call: TRBV7-8
j_call: TRBJ2-1
d_call: TRBD1

cdr3_aa: CASRTGGQGTEAFF
cdr3_nt: TGTGCCAGCAGGACAGGGGGCCAGGGGACTGAAGCTTTCTTT
clone_size: .
v_call: TRBV3-1/TRBV3-2
j_call: TRBJ1-1
d_call: TRBD1

cdr3_aa: CASSQGGPDDTQYF
cdr3_nt: TGCGCCAGCTCCCAAGGGGGCCCGGATGATACGCAGTATTTT
clone_size: .
v_call: TRBV10-1
j_call: TRBJ2-3
d_call: TRBD1

cdr3_aa: CASSLFTGGAQYF
cdr3_nt: TGTGCCAGCAGCCTCTTCACGGGGGGGGCCCAGTACTTC
clone_size: .
v_call: TRBV28
j_call: TRBJ2-5
d_call: TRBD2

cdr3_aa: CASSKGTSGELFTGELFF
cdr3_nt: TGTGCCAGCAGCAAAGGGACTAGCGGGGAACTGTTCACCGGGGAGCTGTTTTTT
clone_size: .
v_call: TRBV7-6
j_call: TRBJ2-2
d_call: TRBD2

cdr3_aa: CASSNGTGVGYTF
cdr3_nt: TGTGCCAGCAGCAACGGGACAGGGGTTGGCTACACCTTC
clone_size: .
v_call: TRBV7-8
j_call: TRBJ1-2
d_call: TRBD1

cdr3_aa: CASSEAPLGLAGQYF
cdr3_nt: TGCGCCAGCAGTGAGGCCCCCCTGGGGCTAGCGGGGCAGTACTTC
clone_size: once
v_call: TRBV10-1
j_call: TRBJ2-7
d_call: TRBD2

cdr3_aa: CASSPWTSGSWIAKNIQYF
cdr3_nt: TGTGCCAGCAGCCCGTGGACTAGCGGGAGCTGGATAGCCAAAAACATTCAGTACTTC
clone_size: .
v_call: TRBV7-6
j_call: TRBJ2-4
d_call: TRBD2

cdr3_aa: CASSSPRSPLHF
cdr3_nt: TGTGCCAGCAGTTCCCCCAGATCACCCCTCCACTTT
clone_size: .
v_call: TRBV28
j_call: TRBJ1-6
d_call: .

cdr3_aa: CASSPRTGGRTGELFF
cdr3_nt: TGTGCCAGCAGCCCGCGGACAGGGGGTCGGACCGGGGAGCTGTTTTTT
clone_size: .
v_call: TRBV7-6
j_call: TRBJ2-2
d_call: TRBD1

cdr3_aa: CAIRPAGEGETQYF
cdr3_nt: TGTGCCATCAGGCCAGCGGGAGAAGGGGAGACCCAGTACTTC
clone_size: .
v_call: TRBV10-3
j_call: TRBJ2-5
d_call: TRBD2

cdr3_aa: CASSPLRTSGNSGETQYF
cdr3_nt: TGTGCCAGCTCACCGCTACGGACTAGCGGGAACTCGGGAGAGACCCAGTACTTC
clone_size: .
v_call: TRBV18
j_call: TRBJ2-5
d_call: TRBD2

cdr3_aa: CASRGRGSYEQYF
cdr3_nt: TGTGCCAGCAGAGGGAGGGGATCCTACGAGCAGTACTTC
clone_size: once
v_call: TRBV14
j_call: TRBJ2-7
d_call: TRBD2

cdr3_aa: CASSHSTGGYGYTF
cdr3_nt: TGTGCCAGCAGCCACTCGACAGGGGGATATGGCTACACCTTC
clone_size: once
v_call: TRBV16
j_call: TRBJ1-2
d_call: TRBD1

cdr3_aa: CASSPGDGVTEAFF
cdr3_nt: TGCGCCAGCAGTCCGGGGGACGGGGTGACTGAAGCTTTCTTT
clone_size: .
v_call: TRBV5-1
j_call: TRBJ1-1
d_call: .

cdr3_aa: CASSSPGKRYTF
cdr3_nt: TGTGCCAGCAGTTCTCCAGGGAAACGCTACACCTTC
clone_size: .
v_call: TRBV12-3/TRBV12-4
j_call: TRBJ1-2
d_call: .

cdr3_aa: CASSFGAGSTDTQYF
cdr3_nt: TGCGCCAGCAGCTTCGGTGCGGGCAGCACAGATACGCAGTATTTT
clone_size: .
v_call: TRBV5-1
j_call: TRBJ2-3
d_call: .

cdr3_aa: CASSSYRDFVSTDTQYF
cdr3_nt: TGTGCCAGCAGTTCTTACCGGGACTTTGTAAGCACAGATACGCAGTATTTT
clone_size: .
v_call: TRBV28
j_call: TRBJ2-3
d_call: .

cdr3_aa: CASTLQGNTEAFF
cdr3_nt: TGCGCCAGCACATTACAGGGGAACACTGAAGCTTTCTTT
clone_size: .
v_call: TRBV5-1
j_call: TRBJ1-1
d_call: .

cdr3_aa: CASSFLDSRGTEAFF
cdr3_nt: TGTGCCAGCAGTTTCTTGGACAGCCGGGGCACTGAAGCTTTCTTT
clone_size: .
v_call: TRBV27
j_call: TRBJ1-1
d_call: .

cdr3_aa: CASSLGGTGVAKNIQYF
cdr3_nt: TGCGCCAGCAGCTTGGGAGGGACAGGGGTTGCCAAAAACATTCAGTACTTC
clone_size: .
v_call: TRBV5-1
j_call: TRBJ2-4
d_call: TRBD1

cdr3_aa: CASSLEGSGGNQPQHF
cdr3_nt: TGCGCCAGCAGCTTGGAAGGATCGGGGGGGAATCAGCCCCAGCATTTT
clone_size: .
v_call: TRBV5-1
j_call: TRBJ1-5
d_call: .

cdr3_aa: CASRRQTNQPQHF
cdr3_nt: TGTGCCAGTAGGCGACAGACTAATCAGCCCCAGCATTTT
clone_size: .
v_call: TRBV19
j_call: TRBJ1-5
d_call: .

cdr3_aa: CASSPTTVAEKLFF
cdr3_nt: TGCGCCAGCAGCCCCACGACAGTTGCTGAAAAACTGTTTTTT
clone_size: .
v_call: TRBV5-1
j_call: TRBJ1-4
d_call: .

cdr3_aa: CASRGASSYEQYF
cdr3_nt: TGTGCCAGCAGAGGAGCTAGCTCCTACGAGCAGTACTTC
clone_size: .
v_call: TRBV27
j_call: TRBJ2-7
d_call: .

cdr3_aa: CASSPNLAGFYNEQFF
cdr3_nt: TGTGCCAGCAGTCCAAATCTAGCGGGATTTTACAATGAGCAGTTCTTC
clone_size: .
v_call: TRBV28
j_call: TRBJ2-1
d_call: TRBD2

cdr3_aa: CASSPLGPRNTDTQYF
cdr3_nt: TGTGCCAGCAGTCCACTAGGGCCCCGCAACACAGATACGCAGTATTTT
clone_size: .
v_call: TRBV7-8
j_call: TRBJ2-3
d_call: .